One sample yielded the 22 T cell receptor beta chains listed below, sequenced in a study of glioma-infiltrating T cells. The iRepertoire nested amplicon-rescue multiplex PCR amplified TCR alpha and beta CDR3s from RNA. TCRdb analysed the multiplex PCR reads with MiXCR anew, one entry per CDR3 protein. The sample carries around 350,000 distinct CDR3 sequences, about 40% recorded once. The sequencing sample was made of glioma tissue, nonneoplastic brain tissue, or PBMCs (not recorded which). The receptors derive from a human donor with low-grade glioma or glioblastoma, undergoing nonglioma brain surgery, or in good health (not recorded which).

This clonotype was observed a few times. The V and J genes are TRBV2 and TRBJ2-7; 9 bases line up with TRBD1. CDR1 is SNHLY, CDR2 FYNNEI, per germline. The CDR3 loop spans 14 amino acids. Unmatched junction bases numbered 4, after V lost 5 bases and J lost 2 bases. This CDR3 reads CASSRGQGPYEQYF. The CDR3 nucleotides read TGTGCCAGCAGTAGGGGACAGGGCCCCTACGAGCAGTACTTC.

This chain connects TRBV14 to TRBJ2-7; 9 bases are shared with TRBD1. CDR3 length equals 15 residues. Germline values: CDR1 SGHDN, CDR2 FVKESK. J was trimmed by 5 bases and V by 2 bases; bases with no gene match: 7. The CDR3, as DNA: TGTGCCAGCAGCCAAACGGGGACAGGGAAACACGAGCAGTACTTC. The encoded protein is CASSQTGTGKHEQYF.

In its sample, this clonotype was seen many times. The chain links TRBV6-1 to TRBJ1-2, with D possibly TRBD1 on 5 matching bases. Germline CDR1 MNHNS, CDR2 SASEGT. The V end lost 0 bases, the J end lost 5 bases, and 10 bases lay between the germline ends. This CDR3 is built from 14 residues. The CDR3 region is CASSEAGTEYGYTF. CDR3 nucleotides: TGTGCCAGCAGTGAAGCCGGGACGGAGTATGGCTACACCTTC.

This clonotype was seen repeatedly, ten times or more. This chain links TRBV4-3 with TRBJ2-3; D is ambiguous. Trimming removed 0 bases at V and 2 bases at J, with 6 bases between. The CDR3 covers 14 residues. Germline-derived CDR1 and CDR2 are LGHNA and YSLEER. As DNA, the CDR3 is TGCGCCAGCAGCCAAGATCCCGACACAGATACGCAGTATTTT. This sequence encodes CASSQDPDTDTQYF.

The rearrangement links TRBV7-6 to TRBJ1-1; D possibly corresponds to TRBD1 (6 bases). The germline CDR1 and CDR2 sequences are SGHVS and FNYEAQ. The CDR3 extends over 15 amino acids. V shed 1 base and J shed 3 bases, with 12 bases lying between them. The chain's CDR3 is CASSLGVEGDTEAFF. CDR3 DNA: TGTGCCAGCAGCTTAGGAGTGGAGGGGGACACTGAAGCTTTCTTT. Together with reference TRBV7-6 and TRBJ1-1, the CDR3 gives the full variable domain: GAGVSQSPRYKVTKRGQDVALRCDPISGHVSLYWYRQALGQGPEFLTYFNYEAQQDKSGLPNDRFSAERPEGSISTLTIQRTEQRDSAMYRCASSLGVEGDTEAFFGQGTRLTVV.

The rearrangement joins TRBV15 to TRBJ2-1; the D is unclear. Germline CDR1 reads LNHNV; CDR2 reads YYDKDF (reference sequence). The CDR3 has 15 residues. Trimming removed 3 bases at V and 3 bases at J, with 12 bases between. CDR3 bases: TGTGCCACCAGCAGCCTGGGCGCTGGCTACAATGAGCAGTTCTTC. As protein: CATSSLGAGYNEQFF.

V gene TRBV12-3 or TRBV12-4 combines with J gene TRBJ2-3; TRBD1 aligns across 8 bases. The CDR3 length is 19 residues. Unmatched junction bases numbered 13, after V lost 2 bases and J lost 0 bases. The CDR3 region has the DNA TGTGCCAGCAGTTTACCGAGGACAGGGTATAACCCTAGCACAGATACGCAGTATTTT. Translating gives CASSLPRTGYNPSTDTQYF.

Here the CDR3 reads CATSRDRLAGAYEQYF. Here the CDR3 DNA reads TGTGCCACCAGCAGAGACAGACTAGCGGGAGCTTACGAGCAGTACTTC. This chain joins TRBV15 and TRBJ2-7, with 12 bases fitting TRBD2. There are 16 residues in the CDR3. The J segment lost 4 bases and the V segment lost 0 bases, leaving 4 bases of the junction unmatched. Germline CDR1 and CDR2: LNHNV and YYDKDF (reference sequence).

With regard to this clonotype: No conserved phenylalanine or tryptophan ends this CDR3, so it is likely a read error. V is TRBV20-1 and J is TRBJ2-2; 7 nucleotides match TRBD2. This CDR3 is built from 14 residues. Germline loops: CDR1 DFQATT, CDR2 SNEGSKA (reference sequence). Trimming at V came to 2 bases and at J to 7 bases, leaving 7 bases not matched to a gene. CDR3 in DNA: TGCAGTGCTAGACCGGGACTAAGATACGGGGAGCTGTTTTCT. Its translation: CSARPGLRYGELFS.

This chain uses TRBV19 with TRBJ2-7; TRBD2 matches at 8 bases. The CDR3 runs 13 residues. Germline V gene lookup returns CDR1 LNHDA and CDR2 SQIVND (reference sequence). V was clipped by 10 bases and J by 4 bases; unmatched bases: 9. The CDR3 DNA reads as TGTGCCACCTCAGCGGGAGCTGGGTACGAGCAGTACTTC. It is translated as CATSAGAGYEQYF. Full variable domain (missing parts from reference TRBV19 and TRBJ2-7): DGGITQSPKYLFRKEGQNVTLSCEQNLNHDAMYWYRQDPGQGLRLIYYSQIVNDFQKGDIAEGYSVSREKKESFPLTVTSAQKNPTAFYLCATSAGAGYEQYFGPGTRLTVT.

V gene TRBV7-3 combines with J gene TRBJ1-1; possible D gene TRBD1, 5 bases. The germline V gene encodes CDR1 SGHTA and CDR2 FQGTGA. Deletions cut 5 bases from V and 7 bases from J, with 14 bases between. This CDR3 region has 13 residues. CDR3 loop: CASSARDWDEAFF. In DNA form, the CDR3 reads TGTGCCAGCAGCGCCAGGGACTGGGATGAAGCTTTCTTT.

This clonotype was picked up many times. This chain connects TRBV6-2 or TRBV6-3 to TRBJ1-1; 8 positions agree with TRBD1. The CDR3 contains 13 residues. Germline V gene lookup returns CDR1 MNHEY and CDR2 SVGEGT. The V and J ends lost 5 bases and 6 bases, in that order; junction bases with no gene match: 5. This chain's CDR3 is CASSPEDRAEAFF. CDR3 coding DNA: TGTGCCAGCAGTCCAGAGGACAGGGCTGAAGCTTTCTTT.

The chain employs TRBV12-3 or TRBV12-4 and TRBJ2-5, with D perhaps matching TRBD2 (5 bases). The CDR3 covers 15 residues. V was clipped by 2 bases and J by 2 bases, with 12 bases between them. CDR3 sequence: CASSLNLGGQETQYF. The CDR3 DNA reads TGTGCCAGCAGTTTAAACCTAGGAGGACAAGAGACCCAGTACTTC.

As to this clonotype: This may be a read error, as it is one base from a much larger clone. This chain connects TRBV6-5 to TRBJ1-1, with D uncertain. CDR3 size: 13 residues. CDR1 and CDR2 from the germline V gene are MNHEY and SVGAGI. The CDR3, as DNA: TGTGTCAGCAGTTACGGTAAGGCCACTGAAGCTTTCTTT. Translating gives CVSSYGKATEAFF.

V is TRBV28 and J is TRBJ1-1; D gene unclear. CDR1 is MDHEN, CDR2 SYDVKM, per germline. V dropped 1 base and J dropped 0 bases, with 27 bases sitting between them. The CDR3 is made up of 21 amino acids. The CDR3 bases are TGTGCCAGCAGTTTATTCCCTACACGGAAGGGTCGCCGTTCTATGAACACTGAAGCTTTCTTT. Translated: CASSLFPTRKGRRSMNTEAFF. Variable domain in full (rest from reference TRBV28 and TRBJ1-1): DVKVTQSSRYLVKRTGEKVFLECVQDMDHENMFWYRQDPGLGLRLIYFSYDVKMKEKGDIPEGYSVSREKKERFSLILESASTNQTSMYLCASSLFPTRKGRRSMNTEAFFGQGTRLTVV.

The chain links TRBV11-2 to TRBJ2-1, with D perhaps matching TRBD1 (6 bases). Trimming cost V 5 bases and J 10 bases, with 15 bases left between them. CDR1 is SGHAT and CDR2 is FQNNGV in the germline V gene. The CDR3 sequence is 13 residues long. The CDR3, as DNA: TGTGCCAGCAGCGAACAGGGATTACTAGAGCAGTTCTTC. This translates into CASSEQGLLEQFF.

This clonotype was seen a handful of times. This sequence joins TRBV20-1 and TRBJ2-1, with D tentatively TRBD1 (5 bases). V dropped 3 bases and J dropped 9 bases, with 15 bases sitting between them. Germline V gene lookup returns CDR1 DFQATT and CDR2 SNEGSKA (reference sequence). This CDR3 spans 13 amino acids. This chain's CDR3 is CSARKAQGFEQFF. The CDR3 coding sequence is TGCAGTGCTAGGAAAGCGCAGGGTTTTGAGCAGTTCTTC.

A word on this clonotype: One junction end disagrees with the germline gene, perhaps due to a read error. The chain joins TRBV28 to TRBJ2-3; D remains ambiguous. This CDR3 spans 14 amino acids. Germline-derived CDR1 and CDR2 are MDHEN and SYDVKM. The CDR3 sequence: CASSLLSYTDTQCF. The CDR3 DNA is TGTGCCAGCAGTTTATTAAGTTACACAGATACGCAGTGTTTT.

This CDR3 reads CSVEWRKRDNEQYF. The DNA of the CDR3 is TGCAGCGTTGAGTGGCGGAAGAGGGACAATGAGCAGTACTTC. V gene TRBV29-1 combines with J gene TRBJ2-7; the D gene is possibly TRBD1 (6 bases). V shed 3 bases and J shed 7 bases, with 19 bases lying between them. The length of the CDR3 is 14 residues. In germline, CDR1 is SQVTM, CDR2 ANQGSEA.

This chain links TRBV18 with TRBJ2-7; 10 bases map to TRBD2. Trimming cost V 3 bases and J 0 bases; bases outside gene matches: 2. Germline V gene lookup returns CDR1 KGHSH and CDR2 LQKENI. This CDR3 contains 15 residues. The CDR3 DNA sequence: TGTGCCAGCTCACCGCTAGCGGGAGTCTCCTACGAGCAGTACTTC. Translated, it gives CASSPLAGVSYEQYF. The entire variable domain, with the rest obtained from reference TRBV18 and TRBJ2-7, is as follows: NAGVMQNPRHLVRRRGQEARLRCSPMKGHSHVYWYRQLPEEGLKFMVYLQKENIIDESGMPKERFSAEFPKEGPSILRIQQVVRGDSAAYFCASSPLAGVSYEQYFGPGTRLTVT.

This chain links TRBV5-1 with TRBJ2-5; 11 positions match TRBD2. V dropped 5 bases and J dropped 3; count of bases not matched to a gene: 3. The germline V gene has CDR1 SGHRS and CDR2 YFSETQ. The CDR3 has 14 amino acids. CDR3 sequence: CASRPGLAEETQYF. The DNA of the CDR3 is TGCGCCAGCAGACCGGGACTAGCGGAAGAGACCCAGTACTTC.

The chain links TRBV20-1 to TRBJ2-5, with 7 bases aligning to TRBD2. The CDR3 covers 14 residues. V dropped 0 bases and J dropped 7; count of bases not matched to a gene: 8. CDR1 DFQATT and CDR2 SNEGSKA come from the germline V gene (reference sequence). The CDR3 DNA sequence: TGCAGTGCTAGAGAGGGACTAACTAAAGGGACCCAGTACTTC. Residues: CSAREGLTKGTQYF.